A single sample is the source of the 29 T cell receptor beta chains below, sequenced in a study of cytomegalovirus exposure and HLA in healthy donors. The PCR made use of 60 Vbeta and 13 Jbeta primers. Only in-frame clones appear in the TCRdb table, and some are missing; sequencing was by immunoSEQ multiplex PCR. The table has fewer than 250,000 clones, over 75% seen once; the top ten hold about 2%. Input material: PBMCs. All receptors derive from a male donor in good health and CMV-seronegative.

The CDR3 is CASRTGFDQPQHF. The DNA for the CDR3 is TGTGCCAGCAGGACAGGGTTCGATCAGCCCCAGCATTTT. The J gene is TRBJ1-5, the V gene TRBV6-5; 7 bases align to TRBD1. The CDR3 length is 13 residues. With 6 bases clipped from V and 5 bases from J, the junction kept 4 bases outside the gene matches. Per germline, CDR1 MNHEY and CDR2 SVGAGI.

The chain uses TRBV28 and TRBJ2-2; TRBD2 aligns across 10 bases. Germline V CDR1 and CDR2: MDHEN, SYDVKM. CDR3 size: 15 residues. The V gene end was trimmed by 5 bases and the J gene end by 7 bases; junction bases not matched to a gene: 7. The CDR3, as DNA: TGTGCCAGCAGTCCCAGCGGGAGGGTCAACGGGGAGCTGTTTTTT. Encoded protein: CASSPSGRVNGELFF.

This clone showed up just a few times. This sequence joins TRBV18 and TRBJ2-3; 9 nucleotides align to TRBD2. This CDR3 spans 15 amino acids. Germline CDR1 is KGHSH and CDR2 is LQKENI. Germline trimming cut 0 bases from V and 8 bases from J; bases unmatched to any gene: 6. CDR3 amino acids: CASSPPAGGSGTQYF. The CDR3 region has the DNA TGTGCCAGCTCACCACCGGCGGGGGGGAGCGGTACGCAGTATTTT.

The chain combines TRBV28 with TRBJ1-2; no firm D call. V lost 3 bases, J lost 0 bases, and 14 bases lay in between. CDR1 is MDHEN and CDR2 is SYDVKM in the germline V gene. This CDR3 contains 16 residues. CDR3 DNA sequence: TGTGCCAGCAGTTTCCCCGCGGAGTTAGCTAACTATGGCTACACCTTC. Residues: CASSFPAELANYGYTF.

DNA for the CDR3: TGTGCCAGCAGCCGGGACAGCCATAACTATGGCTACACCTTC. It codes for CASSRDSHNYGYTF. This chain joins TRBV9 and TRBJ1-2; 7 nucleotides align to TRBD1. Germline lookup yields CDR1 SGDLS and CDR2 YYNGEE. The CDR3 consists of 14 residues. Losses at the gene ends were 4 bases for V and 1 base for J; bases not matched to a gene: 4.

The genes are TRBV6-1 and TRBJ1-5; tentatively, D is TRBD1 (6 bases). Trimming removed 3 bases from V and 9 bases from J, with 12 bases in between. This CDR3 has 13 residues. The germline gives CDR1 MNHNS, CDR2 SASEGT. The CDR3 protein is CASSEYRDGPQHF. For the CDR3, the DNA is TGTGCCAGCAGTGAGTACAGGGATGGGCCCCAGCATTTT.

This sequence joins TRBV15 and TRBJ2-7, with D unclear. The CDR3 covers 13 residues. CDR1 is LNHNV, CDR2 YYDKDF, per germline (reference sequence). V shed 8 bases and J shed 3 bases, with 14 bases lying between them. CDR3 amino acids: CATGDTENYEQYF. Here the CDR3 DNA reads TGTGCCACCGGCGATACAGAAAACTACGAGCAGTACTTC. Based on the CDR3 plus reference TRBV15 and TRBJ2-7, the full variable domain is DAMVIQNPRYQVTQFGKPVTLSCSQTLNHNVMYWYQQKSSQAPKLLFHYYDKDFNNEADTPDNFQSRRPNTSFCFLDIRSPGLGDTAMYLCATGDTENYEQYFGPGTRLTVT.

CDR3 coding DNA: TGTGCCAGCAGCACCCAATCACTAGCGGGACAAGAGACCCAGTACTTC. Translated, it gives CASSTQSLAGQETQYF. The chain recombines TRBV7-2 with TRBJ2-5, with 10 positions matching TRBD2. This CDR3 spans 16 amino acids. Germline loops: CDR1 SGHTA, CDR2 FQGNSA. V shed 5 bases, J shed 2 bases, and the junction held 8 bases outside the gene matches.

The gene calls are TRBV27 and TRBJ2-7; a possible D gene is TRBD2 (7 bases). The CDR3 consists of 14 residues. V was shortened by 7 bases and J by 4 bases, with 17 bases between the two germline ends. Germline V gene data show CDR1 as MNHEY and CDR2 as SMNVEV (reference sequence). The CDR3 DNA reads as TGTGCCAGCACGGTCACGGGGGGCGTGTACGAGCAGTACTTC. Amino acid sequence: CASTVTGGVYEQYF.

This clone was counted only a few times. The chain couples TRBV6-5 to TRBJ2-5; D is perhaps TRBD2 (6 bases). The V end lost 0 bases, the J end lost 5 bases, and 16 bases lay between the germline ends. The CDR3 length is 16 residues. The germline CDR1 and CDR2 sequences are MNHEY and SVGAGI. CDR3 protein: CASSYSGPPGGETQYF. The CDR3 coding sequence is TGTGCCAGCAGTTACTCTGGCCCTCCTGGGGGGGAGACCCAGTACTTC.

V is TRBV2 and J is TRBJ2-7; TRBD1 aligns across 7 bases. The CDR3 is 14 amino acids. Germline CDR1 and CDR2: SNHLY and FYNNEI. V gave up 10 bases and J gave up 1 base; unmatched junction bases: 10. CDR3 loop: CATVRTGASYEQYF. Written as DNA, the CDR3 is TGTGCCACCGTTAGAACAGGGGCTTCCTACGAGCAGTACTTC.

V gene TRBV6-1 combines with J gene TRBJ1-6, with unresolved D. The CDR3 is made up of 15 amino acids. V was trimmed by 7 bases and J by 7 bases, leaving 17 bases between them. The germline gives CDR1 MNHNS, CDR2 SASEGT. The CDR3 loop reads CASIPSEGQNSPLHF. The CDR3 DNA is TGTGCCAGCATTCCCTCGGAGGGTCAGAATTCACCCCTCCACTTT.

The V gene is TRBV7-6, the J gene TRBJ1-2, with D unclear. V gave up 10 bases and J gave up 3 bases, with 18 bases separating them. CDR1 is SGHVS, CDR2 FNYEAQ, per germline. This CDR3 spans 14 amino acids. The CDR3 DNA reads TGTGCCACCTATGGTTCGGGGTCTGACTATGGCTACACCTTC. Residues: CATYGSGSDYGYTF.

The chain couples TRBV27 to TRBJ1-1; D may be TRBD1 (6 bases). CDR3 size: 15 residues. Per the germline V gene, CDR1 is MNHEY and CDR2 is SMNVEV (reference sequence). V was pared by 5 bases and J by 1 base, with 14 bases between. CDR3 loop: CASSPLRTANTEAFF. The CDR3 nucleotides read TGTGCCAGCAGTCCCCTCCGGACAGCGAACACTGAAGCTTTCTTT.

V usage is TRBV30 and J usage is TRBJ1-5, with 7 positions matching TRBD1. Germline V lookup: CDR1 GTSNPN, CDR2 SVGIG (reference sequence). The CDR3 totals 13 residues. After removal of 5 bases from V and 6 bases from J, the junction contained 7 bases not matched to a gene. Here the CDR3 DNA reads TGTGCCTGGGCTCAGGGGGGCAGTCAGCCCCAGCATTTT. Protein: CAWAQGGSQPQHF.

The J gene is TRBJ1-4, the V gene TRBV9; the match to TRBD1 covers 10 bases. Germline loops: CDR1 SGDLS, CDR2 YYNGEE. The V and J ends lost 0 bases and 5 bases, in that order; junction bases with no gene match: 1. CDR3 length equals 15 residues. The CDR3 DNA follows: TGTGCCAGCAGCGTAGTGGACAGGGGGAATGAAAAACTGTTTTTT. It yields the protein CASSVVDRGNEKLFF. The full variable domain, its missing parts supplied by reference TRBV9 and TRBJ1-4, is DSGVTQTPKHLITATGQRVTLRCSPRSGDLSVYWYQQSLDQGLQFLIQYYNGEERAKGNILERFSAQQFPDLHSELNLSSLELGDSALYFCASSVVDRGNEKLFFGSGTQLSVL.

This chain connects TRBV9 to TRBJ2-5; D may be TRBD2 (6 bases). Germline V gene sequence: CDR1 SGDLS, CDR2 YYNGEE. Trimming cost V 0 bases and J 2 bases, with 11 bases left between them. The CDR3 is made up of 15 amino acids. The CDR3 loop reads CASSVATAGQETQYF. The DNA of the CDR3 is TGTGCCAGCAGCGTAGCTACTGCGGGGCAAGAGACCCAGTACTTC.

CDR3 nucleotide sequence: TGTGCCAGCCATCACCGGGTCCTGAACACTGAAGCTTTCTTT. As protein: CASHHRVLNTEAFF. This chain joins TRBV19 and TRBJ1-1; no firm D call. Germline assignment: CDR1 LNHDA and CDR2 SQIVND (reference sequence). The CDR3 sequence is 14 residues long. V lost 9 bases, J lost 0 bases, and 14 bases lay in between.

The J gene is TRBJ2-2, the V gene TRBV14; perhaps TRBD1 as D (8 bases). CDR1 SGHDN and CDR2 FVKESK come from the germline V gene. Deletions cut 8 bases from V and 3 bases from J, with 22 bases between. The CDR3 covers 17 residues. CDR3 sequence (DNA): TGTGCCAGCGGCCCTCTAACAGGGGGGGTCGACACCGGGGAGCTGTTTTTT. Residues: CASGPLTGGVDTGELFF.

V and J are TRBV30 and TRBJ1-5, with D possibly TRBD1 on 6 matching bases. This CDR3 has 15 amino acids. CDR1 and CDR2 (germline): GTSNPN, SVGIG (reference sequence). Trimming removed 1 base from V and 5 bases from J, with 15 bases in between. CDR3: CAWSASRGTHQPQHF. The CDR3 DNA reads TGTGCCTGGAGTGCCTCTAGGGGGACCCATCAGCCCCAGCATTTT.

The rearrangement uses TRBV27 and TRBJ2-1, with no clear D. Germline lookup yields CDR1 MNHEY and CDR2 SMNVEV (reference sequence). The CDR3 is made up of 12 amino acids. With 5 bases removed from V and 1 base from J, the gap between germline ends came to 3 bases. The chain's CDR3 is CASSPSYNEQFF. The CDR3 region has the DNA TGTGCCAGCAGTCCGTCCTACAATGAGCAGTTCTTC.

The rearrangement links TRBV19 to TRBJ2-7, with D possibly matching TRBD1 (5 bases). Trimming removed 10 bases from V and 0 bases from J, with 19 bases in between. The CDR3 is 15 residues long. Germline CDR1 is LNHDA and CDR2 is SQIVND (reference sequence). Here the CDR3 DNA reads TGTGCCACCTCGCACATCCAGGGTTTCTCCTACGAGCAGTACTTC. It codes for CATSHIQGFSYEQYF.

The chain couples TRBV30 to TRBJ1-2, with D unresolved. Germline V lookup: CDR1 GTSNPN, CDR2 SVGIG (reference sequence). This CDR3 spans 12 amino acids. Deletions cut 3 bases from V and 3 bases from J, with 8 bases between. CDR3 amino acids: CAWRSTHYGYTF. The CDR3 nucleotides are TGTGCCTGGAGGTCTACTCACTATGGCTACACCTTC.

This clone was detected only a few times. The chain has TRBV5-1 and TRBJ2-3; TRBD2 matches 8 bases. From germline, CDR1 is SGHRS and CDR2 YFSETQ. After removal of 5 bases from V and 2 bases from J, the junction contained 7 bases not matched to a gene. This CDR3 has 15 residues. The CDR3 sequence: CASSSGSGVTDTQYF. The DNA of the CDR3 is TGCGCCAGCAGTTCGGGTAGCGGGGTCACAGATACGCAGTATTTT.

The chain is built from TRBV27 and TRBJ1-2; TRBD1 matches at 8 bases. The CDR3 extends over 13 amino acids. The V and J ends lost 6 bases and 4 bases, in that order; junction bases with no gene match: 4. Germline V CDR1 and CDR2: MNHEY, SMNVEV (reference sequence). The CDR3 sequence: CASSKGTGYGYTF. DNA of the CDR3: TGTGCCAGCAGCAAAGGGACAGGCTATGGCTACACCTTC.

The gene calls are TRBV7-2 and TRBJ1-5; 7 nucleotides agree with TRBD1. Germline CDR1 reads SGHTA; CDR2 reads FQGNSA. V lost 5 bases and J lost 7; bases outside the gene matches: 8. The CDR3 runs 14 residues. The CDR3 bases are TGTGCCAGCAGCCTCCGGGACAGCGGACAGCCCCAGCATTTT. Its translation is CASSLRDSGQPQHF.

V is TRBV18 and J is TRBJ2-3; 8 bases map to TRBD2. The junction had 9 bases not matched to a gene; V was cut back by 5 bases and J by 2 bases. This CDR3 region has 16 residues. Per germline, CDR1 KGHSH and CDR2 LQKENI. Written as DNA, the CDR3 is TGTGCCAGCTCATCAGCGGGAGTAGGTACCACAGATACGCAGTATTTT. Its protein is CASSSAGVGTTDTQYF. Together with reference TRBV18 and TRBJ2-3, the CDR3 gives the full variable domain: NAGVMQNPRHLVRRRGQEARLRCSPMKGHSHVYWYRQLPEEGLKFMVYLQKENIIDESGMPKERFSAEFPKEGPSILRIQQVVRGDSAAYFCASSSAGVGTTDTQYFGPGTRLTVL.

V gene TRBV29-1 combines with J gene TRBJ2-1; 14 bases agree with TRBD2. The germline V gene encodes CDR1 SQVTM and CDR2 ANQGSEA. Trimming at V came to 7 bases and at J to 0 bases, leaving 14 bases not matched to a gene. The CDR3 is made up of 19 amino acids. CDR3 sequence: CSAKLRKGTSGSSYNEQFF. The CDR3 region has the DNA TGCAGCGCCAAGCTGAGGAAAGGGACTAGCGGGAGCTCCTACAATGAGCAGTTCTTC.

The V gene is TRBV6-1, the J gene TRBJ2-1, with TRBD2 matching over 7 bases. This CDR3 contains 16 residues. The germline V gene has CDR1 MNHNS and CDR2 SASEGT. The J segment lost 10 bases and the V segment lost 4 bases, leaving 16 bases of the junction unmatched. The CDR3 bases are TGTGCCAGCAGTGGACTAGCCACGAGGGAGTATTGGGAGCAGTTCTTC. Encoded protein: CASSGLATREYWEQFF.